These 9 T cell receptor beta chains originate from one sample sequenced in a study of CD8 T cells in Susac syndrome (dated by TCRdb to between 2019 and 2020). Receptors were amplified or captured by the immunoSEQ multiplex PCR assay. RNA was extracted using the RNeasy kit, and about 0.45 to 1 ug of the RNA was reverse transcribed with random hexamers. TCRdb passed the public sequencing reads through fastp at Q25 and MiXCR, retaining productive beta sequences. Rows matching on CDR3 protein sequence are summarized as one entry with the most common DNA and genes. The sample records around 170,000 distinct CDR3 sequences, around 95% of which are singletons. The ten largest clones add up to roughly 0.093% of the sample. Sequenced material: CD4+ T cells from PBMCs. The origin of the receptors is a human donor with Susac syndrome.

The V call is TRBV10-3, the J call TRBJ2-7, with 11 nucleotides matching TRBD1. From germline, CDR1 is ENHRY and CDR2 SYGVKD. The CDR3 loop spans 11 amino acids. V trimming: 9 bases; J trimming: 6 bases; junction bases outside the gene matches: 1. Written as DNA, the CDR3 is TGTGCCATGGGGACAGGGGGCGAGCAGTACTTC. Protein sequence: CAMGTGGEQYF.

The CDR3 loop is CSARDSRFRETQYF. The CDR3 bases are TGCAGTGCCCGGGACAGCAGGTTCAGGGAGACCCAGTACTTC. This chain connects TRBV20-1 to TRBJ2-5; 7 nucleotides line up with TRBD1. The CDR3 is 14 residues long. Germline CDR1 reads DFQATT; CDR2 reads SNEGSKA (reference sequence). Trimming cost V 6 bases and J 5 bases; bases outside gene matches: 12.

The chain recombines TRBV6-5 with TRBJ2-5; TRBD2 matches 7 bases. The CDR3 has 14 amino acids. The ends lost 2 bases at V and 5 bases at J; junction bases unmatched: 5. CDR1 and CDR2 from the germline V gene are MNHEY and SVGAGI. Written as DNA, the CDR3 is TGTGCCAGCAGTTACGGTAGCGGGCGGGAGACCCAGTACTTC. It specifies CASSYGSGRETQYF.

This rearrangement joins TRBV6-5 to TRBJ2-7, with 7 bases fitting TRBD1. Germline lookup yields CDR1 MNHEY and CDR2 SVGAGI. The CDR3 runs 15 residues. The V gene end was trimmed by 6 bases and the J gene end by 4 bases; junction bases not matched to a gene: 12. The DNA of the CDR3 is TGTGCCAGCAGGGATAACAGGGGATTTACTTACGAGCAGTACTTC. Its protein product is CASRDNRGFTYEQYF.

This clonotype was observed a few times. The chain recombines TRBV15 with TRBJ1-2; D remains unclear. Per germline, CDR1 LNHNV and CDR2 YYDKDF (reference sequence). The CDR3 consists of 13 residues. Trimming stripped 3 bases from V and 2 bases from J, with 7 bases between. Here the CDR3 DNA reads TGTGCCACCAGCAGGGGCGGAAACTATGGCTACACCTTC. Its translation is CATSRGGNYGYTF.

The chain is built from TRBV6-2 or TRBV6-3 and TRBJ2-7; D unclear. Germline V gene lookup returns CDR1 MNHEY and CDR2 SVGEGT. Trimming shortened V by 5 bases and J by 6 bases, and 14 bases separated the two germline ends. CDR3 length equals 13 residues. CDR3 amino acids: CASSQQPPSEQYF. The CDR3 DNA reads TGTGCCAGCAGTCAACAACCCCCCTCCGAGCAGTACTTC.

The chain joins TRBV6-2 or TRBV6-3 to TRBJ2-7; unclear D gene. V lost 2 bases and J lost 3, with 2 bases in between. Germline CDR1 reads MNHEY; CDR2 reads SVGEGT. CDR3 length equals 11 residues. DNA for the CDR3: TGTGCCAGCAGTTACGACTACGAGCAGTACTTC. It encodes CASSYDYEQYF.

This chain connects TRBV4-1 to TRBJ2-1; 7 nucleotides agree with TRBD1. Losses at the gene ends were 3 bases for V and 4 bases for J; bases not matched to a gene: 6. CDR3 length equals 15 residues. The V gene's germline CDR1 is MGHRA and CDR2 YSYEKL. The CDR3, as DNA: TGCGCCAGCAGCCAGCCAGGGGGTGGTTACAATGAGCAGTTCTTC. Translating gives CASSQPGGGYNEQFF.

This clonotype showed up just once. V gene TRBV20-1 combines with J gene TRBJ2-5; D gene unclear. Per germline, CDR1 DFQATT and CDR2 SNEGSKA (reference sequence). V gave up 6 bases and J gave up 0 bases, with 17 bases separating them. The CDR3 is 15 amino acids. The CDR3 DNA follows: TGCAGTGCCGAAAACGTCTACAGTGACCAAGAGACCCAGTACTTC. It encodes CSAENVYSDQETQYF.